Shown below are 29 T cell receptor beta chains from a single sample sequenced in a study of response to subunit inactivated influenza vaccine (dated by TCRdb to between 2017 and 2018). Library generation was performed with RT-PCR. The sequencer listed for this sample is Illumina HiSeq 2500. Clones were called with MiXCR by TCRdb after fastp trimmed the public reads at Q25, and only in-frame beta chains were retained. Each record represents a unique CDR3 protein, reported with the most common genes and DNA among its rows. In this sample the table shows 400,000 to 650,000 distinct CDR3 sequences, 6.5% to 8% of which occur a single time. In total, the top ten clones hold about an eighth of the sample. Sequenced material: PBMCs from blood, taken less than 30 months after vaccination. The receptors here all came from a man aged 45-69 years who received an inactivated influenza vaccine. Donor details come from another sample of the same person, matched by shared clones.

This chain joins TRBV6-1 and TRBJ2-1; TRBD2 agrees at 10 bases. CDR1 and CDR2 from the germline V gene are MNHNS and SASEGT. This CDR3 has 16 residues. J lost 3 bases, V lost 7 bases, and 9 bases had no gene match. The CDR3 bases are TGTGCCAGCACCAAACTAGCGGGGACCCTCTACAATGAGCAGTTCTTC. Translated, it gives CASTKLAGTLYNEQFF.

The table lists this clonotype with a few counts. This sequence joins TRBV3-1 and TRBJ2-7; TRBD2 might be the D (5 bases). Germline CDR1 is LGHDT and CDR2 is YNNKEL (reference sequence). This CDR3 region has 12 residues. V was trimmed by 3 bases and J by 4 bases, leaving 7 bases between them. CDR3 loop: CASSHRGYEQYF. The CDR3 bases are TGTGCCAGCAGCCATCGGGGTTACGAGCAGTACTTC.

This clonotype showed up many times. DNA of the CDR3: TGTGCCAGCAGCTTAGTGGTAGATACGCAGTATTTT. Protein sequence: CASSLVVDTQYF. V usage is TRBV13 and J usage is TRBJ2-3; no reliable D call. Per the germline V gene, CDR1 is PRHDT and CDR2 is FYEKMQ (reference sequence). The CDR3 contains 12 residues. V was pared by 1 base and J by 5 bases, with 4 bases between.

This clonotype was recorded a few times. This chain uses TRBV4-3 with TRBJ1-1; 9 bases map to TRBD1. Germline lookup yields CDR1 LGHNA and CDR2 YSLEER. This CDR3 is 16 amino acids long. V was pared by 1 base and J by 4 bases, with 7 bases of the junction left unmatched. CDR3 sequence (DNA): TGCGCCAGCAGCCAAGGGACCGGGACAGGGAGCACTGAAGCTTTCTTT. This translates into CASSQGTGTGSTEAFF.

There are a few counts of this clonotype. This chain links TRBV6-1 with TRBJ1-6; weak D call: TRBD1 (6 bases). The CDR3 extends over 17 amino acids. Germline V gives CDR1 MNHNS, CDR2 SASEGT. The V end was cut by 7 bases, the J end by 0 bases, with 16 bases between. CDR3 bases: TGTGCCAGCATGGGGCACCCCAGGGGCTCCTATAATTCACCCCTCCACTTT. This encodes CASMGHPRGSYNSPLHF.

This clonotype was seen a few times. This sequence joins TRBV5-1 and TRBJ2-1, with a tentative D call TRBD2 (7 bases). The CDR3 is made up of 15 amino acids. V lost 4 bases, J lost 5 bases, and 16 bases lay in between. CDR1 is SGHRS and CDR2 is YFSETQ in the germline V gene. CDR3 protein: CASSLGGALHNEQFF. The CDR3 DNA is TGCGCCAGCAGCCTTGGGGGGGCGCTCCACAATGAGCAGTTCTTC. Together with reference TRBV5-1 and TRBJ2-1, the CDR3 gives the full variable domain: KAGVTQTPRYLIKTRGQQVTLSCSPISGHRSVSWYQQTPGQGLQFLFEYFSETQRNKGNFPGRFSGRQFSNSRSEMNVSTLELGDSALYLCASSLGGALHNEQFFGPGTRLTVL.

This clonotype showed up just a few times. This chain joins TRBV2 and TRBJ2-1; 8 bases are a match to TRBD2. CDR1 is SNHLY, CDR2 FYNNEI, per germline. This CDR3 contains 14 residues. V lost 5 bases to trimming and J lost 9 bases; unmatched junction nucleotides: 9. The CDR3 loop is CASSLRTSNGEQFF. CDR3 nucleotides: TGTGCCAGCAGTCTCCGGACTAGCAATGGTGAGCAGTTCTTC.

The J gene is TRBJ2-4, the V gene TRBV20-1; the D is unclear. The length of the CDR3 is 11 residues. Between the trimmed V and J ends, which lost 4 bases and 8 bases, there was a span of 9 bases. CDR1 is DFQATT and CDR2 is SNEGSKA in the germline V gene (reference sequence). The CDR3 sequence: CSAMGRDIQYF. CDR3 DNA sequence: TGCAGTGCTATGGGCCGGGACATTCAGTACTTC.

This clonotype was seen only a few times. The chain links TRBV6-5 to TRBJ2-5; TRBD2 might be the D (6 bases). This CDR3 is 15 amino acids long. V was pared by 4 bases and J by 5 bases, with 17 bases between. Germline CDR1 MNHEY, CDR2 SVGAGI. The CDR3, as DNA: TGTGCCAGCAGTTCACGGGGGTTATCGTCGGAGACCCAGTACTTC. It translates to CASSSRGLSSETQYF.

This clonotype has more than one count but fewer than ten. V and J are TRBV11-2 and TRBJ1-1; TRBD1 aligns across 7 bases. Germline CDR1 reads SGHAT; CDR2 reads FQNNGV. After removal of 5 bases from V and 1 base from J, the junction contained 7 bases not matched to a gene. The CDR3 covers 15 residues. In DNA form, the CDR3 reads TGTGCCAGCAGCCTACGAGGACAGGCGAACACTGAAGCTTTCTTT. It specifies CASSLRGQANTEAFF.

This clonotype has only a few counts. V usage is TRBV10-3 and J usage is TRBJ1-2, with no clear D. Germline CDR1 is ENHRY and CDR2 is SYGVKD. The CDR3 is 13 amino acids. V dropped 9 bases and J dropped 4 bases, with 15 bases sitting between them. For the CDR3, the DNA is TGTGCCATACATACTGATAGCATCTATGGCTACACCTTC. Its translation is CAIHTDSIYGYTF.

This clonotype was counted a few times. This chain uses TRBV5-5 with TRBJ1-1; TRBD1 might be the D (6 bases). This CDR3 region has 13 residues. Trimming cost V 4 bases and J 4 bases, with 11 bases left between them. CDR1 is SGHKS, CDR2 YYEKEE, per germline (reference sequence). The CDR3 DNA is TGTGCCAGCAGCAAACAGGGATCCACTGAAGCTTTCTTT. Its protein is CASSKQGSTEAFF.

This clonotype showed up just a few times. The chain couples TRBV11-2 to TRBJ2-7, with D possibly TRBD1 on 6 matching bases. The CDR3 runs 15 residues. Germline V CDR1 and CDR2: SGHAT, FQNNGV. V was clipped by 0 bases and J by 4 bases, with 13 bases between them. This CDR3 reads CASSLDVQGSYEQYF. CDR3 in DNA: TGTGCCAGCAGCTTAGATGTCCAGGGGTCGTACGAGCAGTACTTC. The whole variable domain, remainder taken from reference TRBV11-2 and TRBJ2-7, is EAGVAQSPRYKIIEKRQSVAFWCNPISGHATLYWYQQILGQGPKLLIQFQNNGVVDDSQLPKDRFSAERLKGVDSTLKIQPAKLEDSAVYLCASSLDVQGSYEQYFGPGTRLTVT.

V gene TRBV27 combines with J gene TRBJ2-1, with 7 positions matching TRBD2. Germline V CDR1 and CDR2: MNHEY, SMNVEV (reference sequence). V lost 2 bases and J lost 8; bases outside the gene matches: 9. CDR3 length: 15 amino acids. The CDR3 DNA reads TGTGCCAGCAGTTTACTTGCGGGAGTGGGCGATGAGCAGTTCTTC. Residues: CASSLLAGVGDEQFF.

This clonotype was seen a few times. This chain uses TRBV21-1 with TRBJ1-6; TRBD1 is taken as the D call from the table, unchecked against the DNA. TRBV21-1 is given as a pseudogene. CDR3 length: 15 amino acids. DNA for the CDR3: TGTGCCAGCAGGCAGGGGCGGCCCTATAATTCACCCCTCCACTTT. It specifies CASRQGRPYNSPLHF.

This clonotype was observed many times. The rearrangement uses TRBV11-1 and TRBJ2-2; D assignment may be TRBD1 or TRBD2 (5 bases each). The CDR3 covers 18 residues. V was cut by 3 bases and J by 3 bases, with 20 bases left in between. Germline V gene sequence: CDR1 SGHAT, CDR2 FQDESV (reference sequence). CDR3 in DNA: TGTGCCAGCAGCTTGTCCCGGTGGAATGGGGGATACACCGGGGAGCTGTTTTTT. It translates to CASSLSRWNGGYTGELFF.

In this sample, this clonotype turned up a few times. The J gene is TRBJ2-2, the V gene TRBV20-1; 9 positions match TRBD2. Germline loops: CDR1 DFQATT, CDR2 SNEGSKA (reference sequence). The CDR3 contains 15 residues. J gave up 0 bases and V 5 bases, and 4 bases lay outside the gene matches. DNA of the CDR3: TGCAGTGCTTTAGCGGGAGACACGAACACCGGGGAGCTGTTTTTT. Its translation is CSALAGDTNTGELFF.

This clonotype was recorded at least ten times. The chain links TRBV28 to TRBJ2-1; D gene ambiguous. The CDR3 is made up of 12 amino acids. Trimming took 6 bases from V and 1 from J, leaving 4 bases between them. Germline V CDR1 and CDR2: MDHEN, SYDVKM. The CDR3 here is CASSRSYNEQFF. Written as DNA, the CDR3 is TGTGCCAGCAGCCGATCCTACAATGAGCAGTTCTTC.

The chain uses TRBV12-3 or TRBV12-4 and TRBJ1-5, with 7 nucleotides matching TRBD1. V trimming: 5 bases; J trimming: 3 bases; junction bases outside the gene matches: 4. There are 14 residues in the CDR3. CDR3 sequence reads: CASSRTGFNQPQHF. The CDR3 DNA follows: TGTGCCAGCAGTAGGACAGGCTTCAATCAGCCCCAGCATTTT.

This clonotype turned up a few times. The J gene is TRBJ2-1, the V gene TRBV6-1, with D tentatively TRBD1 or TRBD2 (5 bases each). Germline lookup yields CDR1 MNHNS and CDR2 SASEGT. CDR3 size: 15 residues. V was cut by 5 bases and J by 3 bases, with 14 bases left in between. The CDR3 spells CASSIRDGNYNEQFF. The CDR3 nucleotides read TGTGCCAGCAGTATCCGGGACGGGAACTACAATGAGCAGTTCTTC.

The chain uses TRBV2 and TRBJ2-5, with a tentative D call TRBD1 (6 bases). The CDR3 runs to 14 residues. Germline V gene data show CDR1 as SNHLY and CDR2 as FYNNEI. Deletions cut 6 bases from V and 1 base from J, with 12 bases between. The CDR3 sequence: CASRTGTSQETQYF. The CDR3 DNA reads TGTGCCAGCAGAACCGGGACATCCCAAGAGACCCAGTACTTC.

CDR3 sequence reads: CSVQLQLNTEAFF. In DNA, the CDR3 is TGCAGCGTTCAATTACAGCTGAACACTGAAGCTTTCTTT. The chain has TRBV29-1 and TRBJ1-1; D remains unclear. Germline values: CDR1 SQVTM, CDR2 ANQGSEA. V lost 5 bases and J 0 bases, leaving 10 bases between the germline ends. The CDR3 loop spans 13 amino acids.

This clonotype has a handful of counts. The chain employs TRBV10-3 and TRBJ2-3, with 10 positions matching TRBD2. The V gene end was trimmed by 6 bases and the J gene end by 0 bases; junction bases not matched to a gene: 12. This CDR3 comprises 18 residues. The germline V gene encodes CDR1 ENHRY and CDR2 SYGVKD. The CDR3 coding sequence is TGTGCCATCAGAACCGGGACTAGCGTTCCTTCTAGCACAGATACGCAGTATTTT. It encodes CAIRTGTSVPSSTDTQYF.

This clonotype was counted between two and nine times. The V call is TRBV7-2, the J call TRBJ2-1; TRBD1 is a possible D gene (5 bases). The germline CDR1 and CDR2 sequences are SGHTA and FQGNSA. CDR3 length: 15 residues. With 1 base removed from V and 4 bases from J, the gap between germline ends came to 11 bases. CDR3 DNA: TGTGCCAGCAGCTTAGGTGGGGCCCTGTACAATGAGCAGTTCTTC. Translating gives CASSLGGALYNEQFF.

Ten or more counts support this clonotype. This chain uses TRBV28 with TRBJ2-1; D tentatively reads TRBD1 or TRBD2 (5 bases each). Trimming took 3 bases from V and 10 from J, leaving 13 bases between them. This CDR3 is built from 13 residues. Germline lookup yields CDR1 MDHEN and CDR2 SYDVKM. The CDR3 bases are TGTGCCAGCAGTTTCTGGGGGAAAGGGGAGCAGTTCTTC. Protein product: CASSFWGKGEQFF.

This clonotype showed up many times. The CDR3 DNA reads TGCAGCGTTGAAGCGCGGCGACTAGCGGGGGGGAATGAGCAGTTCTTC. Protein sequence: CSVEARRLAGGNEQFF. The chain couples TRBV29-1 to TRBJ2-1, with TRBD2 identical over 14 bases. The CDR3 has 16 amino acids. J lost 7 bases, V lost 1 base, and 6 bases had no gene match. From germline, CDR1 is SQVTM and CDR2 ANQGSEA.

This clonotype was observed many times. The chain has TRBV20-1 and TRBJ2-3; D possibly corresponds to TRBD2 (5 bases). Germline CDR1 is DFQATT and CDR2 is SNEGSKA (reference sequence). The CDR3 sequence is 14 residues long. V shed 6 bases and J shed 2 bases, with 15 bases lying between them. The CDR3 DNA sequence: TGCAGTGCCACAAAGGGCGGGCCCACAGATACGCAGTATTTT. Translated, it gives CSATKGGPTDTQYF.

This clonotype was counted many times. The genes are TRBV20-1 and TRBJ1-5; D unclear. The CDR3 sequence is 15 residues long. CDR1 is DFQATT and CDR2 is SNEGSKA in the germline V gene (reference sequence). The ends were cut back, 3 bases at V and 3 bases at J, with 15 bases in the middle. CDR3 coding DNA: TGCAGTGCTAGCCCCCCGGGCTTGGTCAATCAGCCCCAGCATTTT. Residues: CSASPPGLVNQPQHF.

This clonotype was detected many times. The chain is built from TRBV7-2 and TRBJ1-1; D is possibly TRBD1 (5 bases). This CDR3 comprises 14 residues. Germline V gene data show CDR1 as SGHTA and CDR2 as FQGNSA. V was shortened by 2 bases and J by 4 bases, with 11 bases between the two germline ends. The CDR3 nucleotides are TGTGCCAGCAGCTTACTTTCAGGGCTCACTGAAGCTTTCTTT. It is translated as CASSLLSGLTEAFF.